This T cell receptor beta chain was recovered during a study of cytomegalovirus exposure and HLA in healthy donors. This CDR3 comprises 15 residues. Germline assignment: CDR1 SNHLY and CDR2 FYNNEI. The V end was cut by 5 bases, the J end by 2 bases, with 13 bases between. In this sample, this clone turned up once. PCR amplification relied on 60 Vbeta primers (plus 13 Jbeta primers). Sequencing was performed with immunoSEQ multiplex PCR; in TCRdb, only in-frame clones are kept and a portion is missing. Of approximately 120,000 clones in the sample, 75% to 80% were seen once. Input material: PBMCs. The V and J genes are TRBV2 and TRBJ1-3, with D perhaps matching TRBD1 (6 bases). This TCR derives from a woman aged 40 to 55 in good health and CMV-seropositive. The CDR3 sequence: CASSRDTVAGNTIYF. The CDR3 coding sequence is TGTGCCAGCAGTCGGGACACCGTGGCTGGAAACACCATATATTTT. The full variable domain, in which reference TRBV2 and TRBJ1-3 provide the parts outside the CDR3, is EPEVTQTPSHQVTQMGQEVILRCVPISNHLYFYWYRQILGQKVEFLVSFYNNEISEKSEIFDDQFSVERPDGSNFTLKIRSTKLEDSAMYFCASSRDTVAGNTIYFGEGSWLTVV.